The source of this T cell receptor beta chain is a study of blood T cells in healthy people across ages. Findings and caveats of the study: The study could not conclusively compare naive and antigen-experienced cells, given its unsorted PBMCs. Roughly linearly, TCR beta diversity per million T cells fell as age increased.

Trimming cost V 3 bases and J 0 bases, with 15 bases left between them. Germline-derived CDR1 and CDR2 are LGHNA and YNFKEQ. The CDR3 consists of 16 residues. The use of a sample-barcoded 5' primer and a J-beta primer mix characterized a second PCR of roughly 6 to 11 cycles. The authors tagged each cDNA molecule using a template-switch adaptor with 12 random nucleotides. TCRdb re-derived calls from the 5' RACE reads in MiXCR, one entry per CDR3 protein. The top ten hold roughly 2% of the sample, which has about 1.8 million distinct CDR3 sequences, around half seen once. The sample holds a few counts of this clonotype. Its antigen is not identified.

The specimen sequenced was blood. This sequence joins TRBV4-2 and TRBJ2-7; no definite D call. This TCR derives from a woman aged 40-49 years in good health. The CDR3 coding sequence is TGTGCCAGCAGCCACAAACCGGGCCAAAGCTCCTACGAGCAGTACTTC. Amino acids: CASSHKPGQSSYEQYF.